There are a few counts of the clone carrying this T cell receptor (beta chain). Its antigen remains unknown. These data belong to a study of beta chain features in type 1 diabetes. Whole-study context: On cell yields, gender and age, patients and healthy donors were similar. Study-level points and caveats: People with Type 1 diabetes carried modestly yet significantly shorter TCRB CDR3s in all four CD4+ subsets.

Expressed TCRB transcripts were sequenced after all isolated RNA was converted to cDNA. Generated by immunoSEQ multiplex PCR, the TCRdb table keeps only in-frame clones and is missing some. The profile shows almost 350,000 clones, around 20% of them singletons. V was clipped by 4 bases and J by 0 bases, with 8 bases between them. The germline V gene encodes CDR1 SGHDT and CDR2 YYEEEE. The CDR3 consists of 14 residues. The receptor's source is a woman between 18 and 29 years old in good health. The chain links TRBV5-6 to TRBJ2-1, with D possibly matching TRBD2 (5 bases). Material for sequencing was naive CD4+ T cells from blood. The CDR3 DNA is TGTGCCAGCAGCCCAACTAGCTCCTACAATGAGCAGTTCTTC. Translated, it gives CASSPTSSYNEQFF. The variable domain in full, completed from reference TRBV5-6 and TRBJ2-1, reads DAGVTQSPTHLIKTRGQQVTLRCSPKSGHDTVSWYQQALGQGPQFIFQYYEEEERQRGNFPDRFSGHQFPNYSSELNVNALLLGDSALYLCASSPTSSYNEQFFGPGTRLTVL.